The 21 T cell receptor beta chains listed next were all sequenced from one sample in a study of T cell changes during pregnancy in multiple sclerosis. TCRdb's copy holds only in-frame clones and misses some; the assay was immunoSEQ multiplex PCR. Of approximately 80,000 clones in the sample, around 90% were seen once. The starting material was PBMCs, obtained in the first trimester of pregnancy. These receptor sequences come from a female donor in good health, serving as a control in a pregnancy study. Some clones in this sample may be carry-over from other donors' samples.

The V call is TRBV28, the J call TRBJ2-7; no firm D call. The germline gives CDR1 MDHEN, CDR2 SYDVKM. Trimming left V 7 bases short and J 0 bases short, with 7 bases between. The CDR3 length is 12 residues. The CDR3 DNA is TGTGCCAGCATTTCAAACTCCTACGAGCAGTACTTC. This sequence encodes CASISNSYEQYF.

This clone was seen a single time. The chain uses TRBV30 and TRBJ1-2, with D possibly being TRBD1 (5 bases). V was trimmed by 2 bases and J by 5 bases, leaving 12 bases between them. The CDR3 extends over 13 amino acids. CDR1 and CDR2 (germline): GTSNPN, SVGIG (reference sequence). The CDR3: CAWSLGGAYGYTF. In DNA form, the CDR3 reads TGTGCCTGGAGTCTGGGAGGGGCGTATGGCTACACCTTC.

The gene calls are TRBV29-1 and TRBJ1-5; the D gene is possibly TRBD1 (5 bases). V was pared by 6 bases and J by 6 bases, with 12 bases between. The CDR3 spans 12 residues. Germline-derived CDR1 and CDR2 are SQVTM and ANQGSEA. The CDR3 sequence is CSVGPQGQPQHF. The CDR3 DNA sequence: TGCAGCGTGGGGCCTCAGGGTCAGCCCCAGCATTTT.

The V gene is TRBV4-2, the J gene TRBJ2-1; 7 bases are a match to TRBD2. V dropped 1 base and J dropped 13; count of bases not matched to a gene: 13. This CDR3 has 15 amino acids. Germline CDR1 is LGHNA and CDR2 is YNFKEQ. CDR3 nucleotide sequence: TGTGCCAGCAGCCAAGCCTGGTCAAGCGGGACTCGACAGTTCTTC. The encoded protein is CASSQAWSSGTRQFF.

The genes are TRBV6-1 and TRBJ1-2, with D perhaps TRBD1 (5 bases). The V end was cut by 6 bases, the J end by 1 base, with 18 bases between. The length of the CDR3 is 16 residues. Per germline, CDR1 MNHNS and CDR2 SASEGT. Here the CDR3 DNA reads TGTGCCAGCAGCGAACTCAGGGCGGGAGGTAACTATGGCTACACCTTC. It yields the protein CASSELRAGGNYGYTF.

The rearrangement uses TRBV7-8 and TRBJ2-1; 7 bases are a match to TRBD2. Per the germline V gene, CDR1 is SGHVS and CDR2 is FQNEAQ. V dropped 4 bases and J dropped 4; count of bases not matched to a gene: 4. CDR3 size: 14 residues. Written as DNA, the CDR3 is TGTGCCAGCAGCTCCCCTAGCGGTTACAATGAGCAGTTCTTC. This translates into CASSSPSGYNEQFF.

The chain recombines TRBV25-1 with TRBJ2-7; the D gene is possibly TRBD1 (5 bases). V gave up 8 bases and J gave up 2 bases, with 10 bases separating them. The germline V gene has CDR1 MGHDK and CDR2 SYGVNS. The CDR3 has 12 residues. CDR3 nucleotides: TGTGCCAGCGGGGCAGCCACCTACGAGCAGTACTTC. Its translation is CASGAATYEQYF.

V and J are TRBV27 and TRBJ2-5; 12 positions agree with TRBD2. V lost 7 bases and J lost 5; bases outside the gene matches: 8. Germline CDR1 and CDR2: MNHEY and SMNVEV (reference sequence). The CDR3 is made up of 15 amino acids. This CDR3 reads CASTLTSGSGETQYF. The CDR3 nucleotides read TGTGCCAGCACCCTGACTAGCGGGAGTGGGGAGACCCAGTACTTC.

The chain combines TRBV20-1 with TRBJ2-1; no reliable D call. The germline CDR1 and CDR2 sequences are DFQATT and SNEGSKA (reference sequence). Trimming removed 5 bases from V and 5 bases from J, with 7 bases in between. This CDR3 is built from 11 residues. The CDR3 coding sequence is TGCAGTGCTCCGAGTGACAATGAGCAGTTCTTC. It specifies CSAPSDNEQFF.

The genes are TRBV4-2 and TRBJ1-1, with D maybe TRBD1 (6 bases). V was trimmed by 0 bases and J by 3 bases, leaving 17 bases between them. The CDR3 is 17 amino acids. The germline V gene has CDR1 LGHNA and CDR2 YNFKEQ. The CDR3 protein is CASSQDRGKAVYTEAFF. The CDR3 DNA follows: TGTGCCAGCAGCCAAGATAGGGGGAAGGCGGTCTACACTGAAGCTTTCTTT.

This chain joins TRBV7-9 and TRBJ1-1, with D possibly TRBD1 on 6 matching bases. Trimming left V 3 bases short and J 3 bases short, with 23 bases between. This CDR3 has 18 amino acids. The V gene's germline CDR1 is SEHNR and CDR2 FQNEAQ (reference sequence). CDR3 loop: CASSFFKGFGGAHTEAFF. The CDR3 bases are TGTGCCAGCAGCTTCTTTAAGGGGTTTGGGGGGGCGCACACTGAAGCTTTCTTT.

V gene TRBV27 combines with J gene TRBJ2-3, with 10 bases aligning to TRBD1. Germline values: CDR1 MNHEY, CDR2 SMNVEV (reference sequence). This CDR3 contains 14 residues. V trimming: 6 bases; J trimming: 4 bases; junction bases outside the gene matches: 4. The CDR3 DNA follows: TGTGCCAGCAGAGACAGGGGGCTGGCAGATACGCAGTATTTT. Protein: CASRDRGLADTQYF.

This chain connects TRBV19 to TRBJ1-2; D might be TRBD1 (5 bases). The ends were cut back, 4 bases at V and 7 bases at J, with 16 bases in the middle. The CDR3 is 14 residues long. Germline V gene data show CDR1 as LNHDA and CDR2 as SQIVND (reference sequence). CDR3 sequence: CASSTYGGESGYTF. The CDR3 DNA is TGTGCCAGTAGTACCTACGGGGGGGAGAGTGGCTACACCTTC.

The V call is TRBV1, the J call TRBJ2-5; TRBD2 is the table's D call and was not checked against the DNA. TRBV1 has pseudogene status. CDR3 length: 15 residues. The CDR3 bases are TGCACCAGCAGCCAAGTTACGGTCGGTCTGGAGACCCAGTACTTC. Its protein is CTSSQVTVGLETQYF.

This rearrangement joins TRBV15 to TRBJ1-2; 9 positions match TRBD1. The junction had 6 bases not matched to a gene; V was cut back by 4 bases and J by 6 bases. Looked up from germline, CDR1 is LNHNV and CDR2 is YYDKDF (reference sequence). This CDR3 comprises 14 residues. CDR3 loop: CATSNLDRGHGYTF. In DNA, the CDR3 is TGTGCCACCAGCAATCTGGACAGGGGACATGGCTACACCTTC.

The chain recombines TRBV7-9 with TRBJ2-1; 10 nucleotides match TRBD2. Per germline, CDR1 SEHNR and CDR2 FQNEAQ (reference sequence). V shed 4 bases, J shed 2 bases, and the junction held 2 bases outside the gene matches. The CDR3 runs 15 residues. The CDR3 DNA sequence: TGTGCCAGCAGCTCGAGCGGGGGGGCCTACAATGAGCAGTTCTTC. Protein product: CASSSSGGAYNEQFF.

This chain joins TRBV5-4 and TRBJ2-1; TRBD2 agrees at 9 bases. Germline CDR1 and CDR2: SGHNT and YYREEE (reference sequence). Trimming cost V 0 bases and J 2 bases; bases outside gene matches: 12. This CDR3 is 19 amino acids long. The CDR3 DNA is TGTGCCAGCAGCTTGGCCCGGACTAGCGTCTCTAAGGCCTACAATGAGCAGTTCTTC. As protein: CASSLARTSVSKAYNEQFF.

The chain joins TRBV4-2 to TRBJ2-7, with unresolved D. The CDR3 length is 12 residues. Trimming cost V 0 bases and J 6 bases, with 6 bases left between them. In germline, CDR1 is LGHNA, CDR2 YNFKEQ. The CDR3 nucleotides read TGTGCCAGCAGCCAAGACGGTCGCGAGCAGTACTTC. Translating gives CASSQDGREQYF.

The rearrangement joins TRBV10-3 to TRBJ1-5; D might be TRBD1 (5 bases). The CDR3 is 14 amino acids. CDR1 ENHRY and CDR2 SYGVKD come from the germline V gene. Trimming pared 5 bases from V and 2 bases from J, leaving 10 bases between. The CDR3 protein is CAISPGGGNQPQHF. Written as DNA, the CDR3 is TGTGCCATCAGTCCCGGAGGGGGCAATCAGCCCCAGCATTTT.

In this sample, this clone turned up a few times. The rearrangement uses TRBV5-4 and TRBJ1-2; TRBD1 might be the D (6 bases). Germline-derived CDR1 and CDR2 are SGHNT and YYREEE (reference sequence). The CDR3 runs to 15 residues. V lost 1 base and J lost 6, with 16 bases in between. Here the CDR3 reads CASSLKSGEWNGYTF. The CDR3 DNA follows: TGTGCCAGCAGCTTGAAGTCAGGGGAGTGGAATGGCTACACCTTC.

In DNA form, the CDR3 reads TGCGCCAGCATTCCCACAGGGGCAAACATTCAGTACTTC. This sequence encodes CASIPTGANIQYF. J is TRBJ2-4 and V is TRBV10-1; TRBD1 matches 7 bases. CDR1 is WNHNN and CDR2 is SYGVQD in the germline V gene (reference sequence). The CDR3 extends over 13 amino acids. The V and J ends lost 7 bases and 6 bases, in that order; junction bases with no gene match: 6.